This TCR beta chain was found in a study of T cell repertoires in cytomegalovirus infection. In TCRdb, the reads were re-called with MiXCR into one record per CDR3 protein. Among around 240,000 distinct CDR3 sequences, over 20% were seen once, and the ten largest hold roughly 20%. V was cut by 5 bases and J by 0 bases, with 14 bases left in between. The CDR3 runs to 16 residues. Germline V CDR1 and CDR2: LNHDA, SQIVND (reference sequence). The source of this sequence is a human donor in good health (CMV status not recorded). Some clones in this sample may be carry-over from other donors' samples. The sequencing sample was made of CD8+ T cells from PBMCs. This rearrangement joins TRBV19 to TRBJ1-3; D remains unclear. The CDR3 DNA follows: TGTGCCAGTAGTCTGGACGGTCTCATCTCTGGAAACACCATATATTTT. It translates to CASSLDGLISGNTIYF.